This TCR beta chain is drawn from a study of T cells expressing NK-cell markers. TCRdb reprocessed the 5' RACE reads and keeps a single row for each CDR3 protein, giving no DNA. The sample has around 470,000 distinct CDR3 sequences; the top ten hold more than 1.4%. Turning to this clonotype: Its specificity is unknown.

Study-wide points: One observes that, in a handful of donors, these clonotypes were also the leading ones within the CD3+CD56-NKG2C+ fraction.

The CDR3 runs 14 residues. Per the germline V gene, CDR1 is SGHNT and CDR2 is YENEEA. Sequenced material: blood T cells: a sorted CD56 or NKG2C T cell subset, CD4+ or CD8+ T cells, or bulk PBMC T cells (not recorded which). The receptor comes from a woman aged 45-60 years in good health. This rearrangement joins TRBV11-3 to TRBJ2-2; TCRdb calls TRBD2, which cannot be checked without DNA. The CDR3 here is CASSSGQITGELFF.